Here is one T cell receptor beta chain with its context. Its antigen remains undetermined. Qualities for individual bases were not recorded, and no much larger clone is one base off. TCRbeta CDR3 regions were amplified from genomic DNA using the immunoSEQ Assay, a bias-controlled multiplex PCR. For the original study's pipeline: The number of nucleated cells in each sample was estimated from the amplification of reference gene primers within the assay. Sequence reads were collapsed and filtered to measure the absolute abundance of every unique TCRbeta CDR3 rearrangement. Productive Simpson clonality was computed per sample as the square root of Simpson's diversity index over productive rearrangements. Sourced from immuneACCESS, this table was stored by TCRdb with only in-frame sequences that have V and J called. A share of the clones is absent; for the studies checked, an unresolved V gene accounts for under half, and the remainder has no known explanation. The V and J calls and clone size come from that table; D and trimming were worked out from the DNA. Here the sample has 250,000 to 350,000 clones; 80% to 95% occur a single time. The ten largest clones add up to about 7% of the sample.

One collaborating source in Seattle enrolled patients while the patients were actively infected and followed the patients over time throughout the course of disease. Each collaborating institution followed its own protocols to collect whole blood in K2EDTA tubes. For TCRbeta analysis, collaborators shipped samples as frozen whole blood, isolated PBMCs, or DNA extracted from either of those sample types. The record originates from a study of blood T cell repertoires in COVID-19 (dated by TCRdb to 2018 to 2021). Turning to the overall study: The collaborator samples originated in the United States, Italy and Spain and spanned the acute and convalescent phases of COVID-19. The material from the prospective study consisted of cDNA or gDNA derived from T cells, B-cell-depleted T cells, or PBMCs. Subjects who had been exposed to COVID-19, were actively infected with it, or had recovered from it provided the deeply sampled blood TCRbeta repertoires that made up the dataset. A freely available public database, intended as a resource for researchers studying the immune response to SARS-CoV-2, is where the repertoires were released. The samples were drawn from two sources: the first 160 participants of the ongoing ImmuneRACE study, and 950 to 1,500 subjects contributed by 6 global collaborators. Sample metadata almost always included a de-identified subject ID, COVID-19 status, age in years and sex. HLA class I and class II types, where available, came from metadata supplied by the sample provider rather than from assay-based typing.

V has 11 bases trimmed and J has 4 bases trimmed; junction bases matching no gene number 16. The CDR3 covers 16 residues, taking in both the cysteine and the phenylalanine. Of the read, only the CDR3 DNA is kept; its 48 bases are in frame from base 1. CDR1 and CDR2 are drawn from the germline V gene: SGHTA, FQGTGA. On the study overall, not on this receptor specifically: Clinical and demographic metadata were provided uncurated, with the amount varying by source and participant.

What was sequenced was peripheral blood. This TCR was recovered from a woman between 25 and 40 years old with COVID-19, enrolled during active disease. The receptor chain draws on TRBV7-3 and TRBJ2-3; 9 bases in the junction line up with TRBD2. The sequenced DNA: TGTGCCTCTTCGGGGTTCGGCGGGAGGGGCCCAGATACGCAGTATTTT. Translated, it gives CASSGFGGRGPDTQYF. With the rest looked up from the reference TRBV7-3 and TRBJ2-3 genes rather than sequenced, the full variable domain is GAGVSQTPSNKVTEKGKYVELRCDPISGHTALYWYRQSLGQGPEFLIYFQGTGAADDSGLPNDRFFAVRPEGSVSTLKIQRTERGDSAVYLCASSGFGGRGPDTQYFGPGTRLTVL.